The TCR beta chain described here comes from a study of blood T cell repertoires in COVID-19. The repertoire was sequenced with immunoSEQ multiplex PCR; TCRdb's copy has only in-frame clones and lacks some. This repertoire shows 35,000 to 45,000 clones, approximately 90% found once; its top ten account for roughly 9.4%. Germline CDR1 reads SGHRS; CDR2 reads YFSETQ. Trimming shortened V by 2 bases and J by 0 bases, and 8 bases separated the two germline ends. The CDR3 loop spans 15 amino acids. The sequencing sample was made of peripheral blood. The receptor was isolated from a man in his fifties with active COVID-19. This sequence joins TRBV5-1 and TRBJ1-4, with unresolved D. Written as DNA, the CDR3 is TGCGCCAGCAGCTTACCAGATGCAACTAATGAAAAACTGTTTTTT. This gives the protein CASSLPDATNEKLFF.